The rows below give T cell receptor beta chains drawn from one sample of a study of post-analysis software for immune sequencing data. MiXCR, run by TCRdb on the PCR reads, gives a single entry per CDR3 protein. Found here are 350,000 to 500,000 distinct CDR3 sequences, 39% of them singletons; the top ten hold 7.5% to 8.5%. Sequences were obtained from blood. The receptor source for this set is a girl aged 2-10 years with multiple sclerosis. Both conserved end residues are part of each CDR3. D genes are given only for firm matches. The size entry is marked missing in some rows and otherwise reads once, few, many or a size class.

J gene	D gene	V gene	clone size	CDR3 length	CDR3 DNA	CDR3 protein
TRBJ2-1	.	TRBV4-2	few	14	TGTGCCAGCAGCCAGCGGGGATACCACAATGAGCAGTTCTTC	CASSQRGYHNEQFF
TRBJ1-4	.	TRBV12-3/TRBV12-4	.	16	TGTGCCAGCAGCGACGACAGGCTCTACGACGGTGAAAAACTGTTTTTT	CASSDDRLYDGEKLFF
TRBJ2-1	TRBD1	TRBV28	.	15	TGTGCCAGCAGATCGGGACAGATCCTCTTGAGTGAGCAGTTCTTC	CASRSGQILLSEQFF
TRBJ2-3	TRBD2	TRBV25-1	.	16	TGTGCCAGCAGTGCCTGGACTAGCGGAAGCACAGATACGCAGTATTTT	CASSAWTSGSTDTQYF
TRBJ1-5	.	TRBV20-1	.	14	TGCAGTGCTAGAGATACTCGCAGCAATCAGCCCCAGCATTTT	CSARDTRSNQPQHF
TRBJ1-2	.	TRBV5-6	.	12	TGTGCCAGCAGTAGGGAACGGGGAGACTACACCTTC	CASSRERGDYTF
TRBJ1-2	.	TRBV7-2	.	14	TGTGCCAGCAGCTTAGAAACAGGGTGGAATGGCTACACCTTC	CASSLETGWNGYTF
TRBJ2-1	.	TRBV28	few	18	TGTGCCAGCAGTTTCGTCGGTCTAGACAGAAGCTCCTACAATGAGCAGTTCTTC	CASSFVGLDRSSYNEQFF
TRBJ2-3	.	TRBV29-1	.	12	TGCAGCGTTGAACCGAACCCAGATACGCAGTATTTT	CSVEPNPDTQYF
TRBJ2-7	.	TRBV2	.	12	TGTGCCAGCAGTGTAGGGGAAGGTGAACAGTACTTC	CASSVGEGEQYF
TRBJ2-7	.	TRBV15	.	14	TGTGCCACCAGCGGGGGACTCCCGTCCTACGAGCAGTACTTC	CATSGGLPSYEQYF
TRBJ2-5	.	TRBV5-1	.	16	TGCGCCAGCAGCTTGTCCGGAGATGGGGGTGGAGAGACCCAGTACTTC	CASSLSGDGGGETQYF
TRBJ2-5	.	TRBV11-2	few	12	TGTGCCAGCAGCTTACAGCGGGAGACCCAGTACTTC	CASSLQRETQYF
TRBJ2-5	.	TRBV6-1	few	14	TGTGCCAGCAGTGAACGTGGGGGGCAGAAGACCCAGTACTTC	CASSERGGQKTQYF
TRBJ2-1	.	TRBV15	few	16	TGTGCCACCAGCAGAGGATTGGGGCCCTCCTACAATGAGCAGTTCTTC	CATSRGLGPSYNEQFF
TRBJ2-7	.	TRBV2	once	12	TGTGCCAGCATTGGGACAAACTACGAGCAGTACTTC	CASIGTNYEQYF
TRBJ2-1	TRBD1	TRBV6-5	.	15	TGTGCCAGCAGTTACTCGAACAGGGGGCGAAATGAGCAGTTCTTC	CASSYSNRGRNEQFF
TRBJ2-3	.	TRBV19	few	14	TGTGCCAGTAGACCCGAATCTAGCACAGATACGCAGTATTTT	CASRPESSTDTQYF
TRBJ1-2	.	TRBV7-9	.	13	TGTGCCAGCAGCTTAGCCGACTACTATGGCTACACCTTC	CASSLADYYGYTF
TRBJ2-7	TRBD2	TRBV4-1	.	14	TGCGCCAGCAGCCACGGGAGGGACTCCTACGAGCAGTACTTC	CASSHGRDSYEQYF
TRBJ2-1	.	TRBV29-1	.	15	TGCAGCGTTGATACTCGGGACGGCCCGAGTAATGAGCAGTTCTTC	CSVDTRDGPSNEQFF
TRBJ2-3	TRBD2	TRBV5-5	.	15	TGTGCCAGCAGCTCTGTAGCGGGGGTTACAGATACGCAGTATTTT	CASSSVAGVTDTQYF
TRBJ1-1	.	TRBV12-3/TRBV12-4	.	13	TGTGCCAGCAGTTTACTATCCTACACTGAAGCTTTCTTT	CASSLLSYTEAFF
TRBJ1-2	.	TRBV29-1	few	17	TGCAGCGTTGCGAGTAGGAGGCCGGGACGGCCTAACTATGGCTACACCTTC	CSVASRRPGRPNYGYTF
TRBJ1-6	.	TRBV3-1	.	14	TGTGCCAGCAGCCACGGGGAGAGTAATTCACCCCTCCACTTT	CASSHGESNSPLHF
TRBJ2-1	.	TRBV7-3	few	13	TGTGCCAGCAGCTCTCGCTCCTACAATGAGCAGTTCTTC	CASSSRSYNEQFF
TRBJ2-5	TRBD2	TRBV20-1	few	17	TGCAGTGCTAGAGAGGCGACTAGCGGGGGGGCCAAAGAGACCCAGTACTTC	CSAREATSGGAKETQYF
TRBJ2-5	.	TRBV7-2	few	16	TGTGCCAGCAGCTTAGCAGGGGGTGGGGTCGGGGAGACCCAGTACTTC	CASSLAGGGVGETQYF
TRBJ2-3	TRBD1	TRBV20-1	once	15	TGCAGCGCTAGTGATCCGGGACAGAGTCCAGATACGCAGTATTTT	CSASDPGQSPDTQYF
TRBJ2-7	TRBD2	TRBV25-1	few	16	TGTGCCAGCAGTGTTGATCTAGCGGGAAGGGCATACGAGCAGTACTTC	CASSVDLAGRAYEQYF
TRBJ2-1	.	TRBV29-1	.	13	TGCAGCGTTGAAGAACCGGGGGCAAATGAGCAGTTCTTC	CSVEEPGANEQFF
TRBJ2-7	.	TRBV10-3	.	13	TGTGCCATCAGCCTAAGCAAAGGATACGAGCAGTACTTC	CAISLSKGYEQYF
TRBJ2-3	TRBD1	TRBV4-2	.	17	TGTGCCAGCAGCCAAGATAGGGACAGGGGAAGGGGAGATACGCAGTATTTT	CASSQDRDRGRGDTQYF
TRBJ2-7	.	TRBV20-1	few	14	TGCAGTGCTAGAGCCGGGACGAATACCTACGAGCAGTACTTC	CSARAGTNTYEQYF
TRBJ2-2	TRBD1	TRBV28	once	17	TGTGCCAGCAGTTTGCGCGGACAGGGGCTCTTCACCGGGGAGCTGTTTTTT	CASSLRGQGLFTGELFF
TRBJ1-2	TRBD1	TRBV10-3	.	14	TGTGCCATCAATCTACCGGGACAGAACTATGGCTACACCTTC	CAINLPGQNYGYTF
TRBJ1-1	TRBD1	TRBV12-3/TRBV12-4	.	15	TGTGCCAGCAGTTATACAGGGGAGGCGAACACTGAAGCTTTCTTT	CASSYTGEANTEAFF
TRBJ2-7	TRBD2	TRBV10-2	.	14	TGCGCCAGCAGTGATTTTAGCGGGACATGCGAGCAGTACTTC	CASSDFSGTCEQYF
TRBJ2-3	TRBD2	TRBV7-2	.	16	TGTGCCAGCAGCTGGGGAGCGGGGTCCCACACAGATACGCAGTATTTT	CASSWGAGSHTDTQYF
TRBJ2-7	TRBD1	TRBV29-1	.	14	TGCAGCGCCATCCTGGGGACAGGAGCCTACGAGCAGTACTTC	CSAILGTGAYEQYF
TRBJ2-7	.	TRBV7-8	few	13	TGTGCCAGCAGCTTAGTTAAGGGTAACGAGCAGTACTTC	CASSLVKGNEQYF
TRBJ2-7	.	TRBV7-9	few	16	TGTGCCAGCAGCTCGATGAAGGGGGGGAGCTCCTACGAGCAGTACTTC	CASSSMKGGSSYEQYF
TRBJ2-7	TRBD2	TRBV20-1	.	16	TGCAGTGCTGATGCCGGGACTAGCGAGGGGGGGTACGAGCAGTACTTC	CSADAGTSEGGYEQYF
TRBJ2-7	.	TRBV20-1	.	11	TGCAGTGCTAGTCTAGGGTACGAGCAGTACTTC	CSASLGYEQYF
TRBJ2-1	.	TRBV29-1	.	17	TGCAGCGCCGCGGGACAAGTGGACCTTAGCTCCTACAATGAGCAGTTCTTC	CSAAGQVDLSSYNEQFF